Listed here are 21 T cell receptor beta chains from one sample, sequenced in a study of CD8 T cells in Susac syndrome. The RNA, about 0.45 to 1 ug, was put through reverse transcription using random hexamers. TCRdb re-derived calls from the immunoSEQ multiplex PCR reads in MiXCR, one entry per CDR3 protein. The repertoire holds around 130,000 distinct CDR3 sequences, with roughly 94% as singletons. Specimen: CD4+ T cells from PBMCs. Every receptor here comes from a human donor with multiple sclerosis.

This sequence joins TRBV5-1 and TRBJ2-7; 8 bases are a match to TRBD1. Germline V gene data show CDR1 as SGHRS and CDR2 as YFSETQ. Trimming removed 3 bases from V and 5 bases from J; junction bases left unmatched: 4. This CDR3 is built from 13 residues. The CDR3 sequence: CASSYQGAHEQYF. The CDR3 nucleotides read TGCGCCAGCAGCTACCAGGGGGCCCACGAGCAGTACTTC.

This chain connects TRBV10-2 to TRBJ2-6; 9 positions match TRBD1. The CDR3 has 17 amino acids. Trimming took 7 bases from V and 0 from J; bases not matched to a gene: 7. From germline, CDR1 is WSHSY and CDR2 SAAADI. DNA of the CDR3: TGCGCCAGCACCCCGGGACAGGGACTCTCTGGGGCCAACGTCCTGACTTTC. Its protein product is CASTPGQGLSGANVLTF.

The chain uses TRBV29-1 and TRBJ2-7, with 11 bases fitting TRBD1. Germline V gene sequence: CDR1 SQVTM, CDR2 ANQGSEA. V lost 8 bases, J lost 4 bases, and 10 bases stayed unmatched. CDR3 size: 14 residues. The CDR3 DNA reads TGCAGCCTCATCTGGACAGGGGGCAGGTACGAGCAGTACTTC. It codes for CSLIWTGGRYEQYF.

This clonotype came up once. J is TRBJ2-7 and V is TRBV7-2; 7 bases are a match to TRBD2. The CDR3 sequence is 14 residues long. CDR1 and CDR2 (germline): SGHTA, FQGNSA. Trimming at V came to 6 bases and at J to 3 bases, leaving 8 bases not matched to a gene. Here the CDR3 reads CASRQPGLYYEQYF. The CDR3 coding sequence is TGTGCCAGCAGACAGCCGGGACTATACTACGAGCAGTACTTC.

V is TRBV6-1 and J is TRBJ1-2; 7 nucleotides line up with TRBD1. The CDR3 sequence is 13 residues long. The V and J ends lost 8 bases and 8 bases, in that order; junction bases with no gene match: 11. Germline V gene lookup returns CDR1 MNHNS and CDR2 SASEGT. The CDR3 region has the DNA TGTGCCAGCTATGATGACAGGGTAGGAGGCTACACCTTC. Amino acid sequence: CASYDDRVGGYTF.

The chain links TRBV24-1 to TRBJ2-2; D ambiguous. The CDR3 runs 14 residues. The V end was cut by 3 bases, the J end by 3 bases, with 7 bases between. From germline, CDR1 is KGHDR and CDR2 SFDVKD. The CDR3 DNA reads TGTGCCACCAGTGATCCCTCCTACACCGGGGAGCTGTTTTTT. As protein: CATSDPSYTGELFF.

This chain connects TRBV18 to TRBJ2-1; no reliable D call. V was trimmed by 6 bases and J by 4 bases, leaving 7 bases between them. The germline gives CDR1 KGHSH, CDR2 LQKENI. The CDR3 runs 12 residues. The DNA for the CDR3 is TGTGCCAGCTCTCCTCAGTACAATGAGCAGTTCTTC. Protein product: CASSPQYNEQFF.

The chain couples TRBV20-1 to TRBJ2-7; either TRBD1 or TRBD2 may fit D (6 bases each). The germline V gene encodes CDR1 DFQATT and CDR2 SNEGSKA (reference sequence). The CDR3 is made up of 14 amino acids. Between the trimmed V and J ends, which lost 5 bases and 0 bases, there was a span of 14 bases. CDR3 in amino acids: CSAGGRDRSYEQYF. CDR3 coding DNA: TGCAGTGCTGGGGGGCGGGACCGCTCCTACGAGCAGTACTTC.

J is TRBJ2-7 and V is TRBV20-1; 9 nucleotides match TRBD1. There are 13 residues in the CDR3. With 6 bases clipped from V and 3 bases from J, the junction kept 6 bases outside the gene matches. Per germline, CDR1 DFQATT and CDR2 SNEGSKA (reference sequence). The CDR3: CSAGRGQGYEQYF. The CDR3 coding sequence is TGCAGTGCGGGGCGGGGACAGGGCTACGAGCAGTACTTC.

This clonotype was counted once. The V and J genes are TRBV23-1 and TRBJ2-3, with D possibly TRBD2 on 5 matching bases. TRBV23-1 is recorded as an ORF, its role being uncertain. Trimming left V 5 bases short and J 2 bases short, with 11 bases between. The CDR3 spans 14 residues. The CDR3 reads CASSSRGHTDTQYF. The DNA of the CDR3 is TGCGCCAGCAGTTCGAGAGGGCACACAGATACGCAGTATTTT.

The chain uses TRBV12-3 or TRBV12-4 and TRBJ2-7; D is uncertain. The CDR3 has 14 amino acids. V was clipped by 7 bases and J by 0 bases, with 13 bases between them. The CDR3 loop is CASNPMGSSYEQYF. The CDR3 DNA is TGTGCCAGCAACCCGATGGGTAGCTCCTACGAGCAGTACTTC.

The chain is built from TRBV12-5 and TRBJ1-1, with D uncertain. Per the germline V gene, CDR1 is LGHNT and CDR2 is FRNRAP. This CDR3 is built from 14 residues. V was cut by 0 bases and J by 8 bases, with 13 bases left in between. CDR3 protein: CASGLVPGRPEAFF. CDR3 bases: TGTGCTAGTGGTTTGGTACCTGGGAGGCCAGAAGCTTTCTTT.

CDR3 in DNA: TGTGCCAGCACCCCGGGGGGTAGTATACCCTACGAGCAGTACTTC. Its protein is CASTPGGSIPYEQYF. V gene TRBV5-4 combines with J gene TRBJ2-7, with 7 nucleotides matching TRBD2. There are 15 residues in the CDR3. V gave up 6 bases and J gave up 2 bases; unmatched junction bases: 11. CDR1 SGHNT and CDR2 YYREEE come from the germline V gene (reference sequence).

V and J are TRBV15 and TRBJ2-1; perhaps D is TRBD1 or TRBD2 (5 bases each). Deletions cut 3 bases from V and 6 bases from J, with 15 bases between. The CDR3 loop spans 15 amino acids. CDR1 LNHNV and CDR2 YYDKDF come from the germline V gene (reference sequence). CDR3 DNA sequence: TGTGCCACCAGCAGTGGGACGATTCCAGGCAATGAGCAGTTCTTC. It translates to CATSSGTIPGNEQFF.

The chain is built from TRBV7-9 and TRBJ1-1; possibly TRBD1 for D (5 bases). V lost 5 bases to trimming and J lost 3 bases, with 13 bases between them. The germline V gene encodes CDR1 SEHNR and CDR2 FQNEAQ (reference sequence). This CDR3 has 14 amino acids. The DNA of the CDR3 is TGTGCCAGCAGCGAGGGGACCCTGGACACTGAAGCTTTCTTT. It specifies CASSEGTLDTEAFF.

In DNA form, the CDR3 reads TGTGCCCGAGAGAGCGGGGGGACAGATACGCAGTATTTT. As protein: CARESGGTDTQYF. The gene calls are TRBV30 and TRBJ2-3, with 9 bases that match TRBD2. Trimming cost V 8 bases and J 3 bases; bases outside gene matches: 6. In germline, CDR1 is GTSNPN, CDR2 SVGIG (reference sequence). The CDR3 has 13 amino acids.

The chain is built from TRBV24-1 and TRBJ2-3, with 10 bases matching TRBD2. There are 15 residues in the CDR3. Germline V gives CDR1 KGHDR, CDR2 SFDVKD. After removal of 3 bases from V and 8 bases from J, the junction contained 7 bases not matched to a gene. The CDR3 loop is CATSDRASGGSTQYF. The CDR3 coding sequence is TGTGCCACCAGTGATCGGGCTAGCGGGGGTTCTACGCAGTATTTT.

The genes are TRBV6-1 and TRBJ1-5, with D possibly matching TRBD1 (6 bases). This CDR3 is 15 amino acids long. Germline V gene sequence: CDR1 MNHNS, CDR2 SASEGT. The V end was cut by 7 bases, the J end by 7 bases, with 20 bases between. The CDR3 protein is CASTTDRTLNQPQHF. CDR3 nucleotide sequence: TGTGCCAGCACCACGGACAGAACCCTAAACCAGCCCCAGCATTTT.

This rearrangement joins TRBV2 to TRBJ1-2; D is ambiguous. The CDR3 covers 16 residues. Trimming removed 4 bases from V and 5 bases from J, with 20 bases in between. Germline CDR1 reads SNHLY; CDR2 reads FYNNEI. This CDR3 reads CASSGIGSIGLYGYTF. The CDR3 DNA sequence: TGTGCCAGCAGTGGAATTGGCTCTATTGGGCTTTATGGCTACACCTTC.

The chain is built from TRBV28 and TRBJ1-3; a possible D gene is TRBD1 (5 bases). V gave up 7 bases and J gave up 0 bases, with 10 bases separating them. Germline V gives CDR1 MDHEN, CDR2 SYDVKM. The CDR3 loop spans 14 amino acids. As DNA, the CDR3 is TGTGCCAGCATAGGGACGACCTCTGGAAACACCATATATTTT. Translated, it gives CASIGTTSGNTIYF.

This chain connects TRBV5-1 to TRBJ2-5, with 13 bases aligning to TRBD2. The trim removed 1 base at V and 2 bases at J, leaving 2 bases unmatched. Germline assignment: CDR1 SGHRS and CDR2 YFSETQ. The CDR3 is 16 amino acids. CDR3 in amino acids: CASSLQGLAGQETQYF. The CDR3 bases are TGCGCCAGCAGCTTGCAGGGACTAGCGGGACAAGAGACCCAGTACTTC. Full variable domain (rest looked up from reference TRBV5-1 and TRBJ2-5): KAGVTQTPRYLIKTRGQQVTLSCSPISGHRSVSWYQQTPGQGLQFLFEYFSETQRNKGNFPGRFSGRQFSNSRSEMNVSTLELGDSALYLCASSLQGLAGQETQYFGPGTRLLVL.